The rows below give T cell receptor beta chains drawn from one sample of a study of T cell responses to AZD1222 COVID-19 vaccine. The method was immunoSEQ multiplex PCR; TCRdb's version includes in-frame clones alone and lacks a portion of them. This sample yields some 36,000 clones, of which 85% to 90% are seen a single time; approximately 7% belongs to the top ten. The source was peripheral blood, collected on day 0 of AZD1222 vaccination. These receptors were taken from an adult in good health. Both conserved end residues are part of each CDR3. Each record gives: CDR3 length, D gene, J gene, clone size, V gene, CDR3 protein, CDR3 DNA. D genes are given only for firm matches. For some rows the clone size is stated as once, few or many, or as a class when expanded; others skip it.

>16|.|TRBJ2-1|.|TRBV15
CATSRDLVARPSGQFF
TGTGCCACCAGCAGAGATTTGGTAGCCCGGCCGAGTGGGCAGTTCTTC
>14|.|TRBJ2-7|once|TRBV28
CASSRDRITYEQYF
TGTGCCAGCAGCCGCGACAGGATTACCTACGAGCAGTACTTC
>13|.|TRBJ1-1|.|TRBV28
CASSFGTNTEAFF
TGTGCCAGCAGTTTCGGAACGAACACTGAAGCTTTCTTT
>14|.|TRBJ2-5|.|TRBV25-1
CASSLLQSQETQYF
TGTGCCAGCAGTCTTTTACAGAGTCAAGAGACCCAGTACTTC
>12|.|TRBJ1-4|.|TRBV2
CASSGLNEKLFF
TGTGCCAGCAGTGGGCTTAATGAAAAACTGTTTTTT
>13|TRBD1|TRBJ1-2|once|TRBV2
CASRIRDRTGYTF
TGTGCCAGCAGGATCCGGGACAGGACTGGCTACACCTTC
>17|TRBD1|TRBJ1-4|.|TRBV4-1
CASSQPGQGSSNEKLFF
TGCGCCAGCAGCCAACCGGGACAGGGGTCTTCTAATGAAAAACTGTTTTTT
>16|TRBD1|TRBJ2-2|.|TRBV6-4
CASSRDSGQGAGELFF
TGTGCCAGCAGTAGAGACTCGGGACAGGGGGCCGGGGAGCTGTTTTTT
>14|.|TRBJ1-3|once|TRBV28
CASSLGRKGDTIYF
TGTGCCAGCAGTTTGGGTCGGAAGGGAGACACCATATATTTT
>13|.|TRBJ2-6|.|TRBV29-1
CSVVISGANVLTF
TGCAGCGTTGTAATCTCTGGGGCCAACGTCCTGACTTTC
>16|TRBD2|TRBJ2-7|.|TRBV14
CASSATTSGSLSEQYF
TGTGCCAGCAGCGCAACGACTAGCGGGAGCCTAAGCGAGCAGTACTTC
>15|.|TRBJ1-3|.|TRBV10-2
CASSAGAGSGNTIYF
TGCGCCAGCAGTGCTGGGGCAGGCTCTGGAAACACCATATATTTT
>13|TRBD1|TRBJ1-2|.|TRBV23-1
CASPGLRGGGYTF
TGCGCCAGCCCTGGACTCAGGGGGGGAGGCTACACCTTC
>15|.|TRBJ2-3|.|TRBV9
CASSVFGSREDTQYF
TGTGCCAGCAGCGTCTTTGGTTCGCGGGAAGATACGCAGTATTTT
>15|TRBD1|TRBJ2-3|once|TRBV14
CASSQYTGVEDTQYF
TGTGCCAGCAGCCAATACACAGGGGTAGAGGATACGCAGTATTTT